Listed below are T cell receptor beta chains from one sample, sequenced in a study of cytomegalovirus exposure and HLA in healthy donors. TCRdb's copy holds only in-frame clones and misses some; the assay was immunoSEQ multiplex PCR. The table lists nearly 80,000 clones, roughly 93% of them singletons. The sequencing input was PBMCs. The receptors were sampled from a woman aged 25 to 39 in good health and CMV-seronegative. Each CDR3 is given with its conserved first and last residue. Each record gives: J gene, clone size, D gene, CDR3 length, V gene, CDR3 DNA, CDR3 protein. A D gene is named only where the DNA matches it firmly. Only some rows state a clone size, as once, few, many or a class for expanded clones.

TRBJ2-2	few	TRBD1	15	TRBV4-1	TGTGCCAGCAGCCAAGGGGACAGGGACACCGGGGAGCTGTTTTTT	CASSQGDRDTGELFF
TRBJ2-5	NA	TRBD2	14	TRBV5-1	TGCGCCAGCAGCTTCGGCAGGGAGGGAGAGACCCAGTACTTC	CASSFGREGETQYF
TRBJ1-2	few	TRBD1	13	TRBV10-2	TGCGCCAGCAGGCGGGACAGGGGAGGAGGCTACACCTTC	CASRRDRGGGYTF
TRBJ2-5	NA	NA	15	TRBV9	TGTGCCAGCAGCGTAGATCATAGGGGCCAAGAGACCCAGTACTTC	CASSVDHRGQETQYF
TRBJ2-6	once	NA	14	TRBV4-3	TGCGCCAGCAGCTCAGGGGCCGGGGCCAACGTCCTGACTTTC	CASSSGAGANVLTF
TRBJ2-3	NA	TRBD2	15	TRBV11-1	TGTGCCAGCAGCAAAAGCGGGGGATACGCAGATACGCAGTATTTT	CASSKSGGYADTQYF
TRBJ2-7	NA	TRBD2	13	TRBV29-1	TGCAGCGTCGGAGCGGGGGGCCGCTACGAGCAGTACTTC	CSVGAGGRYEQYF
TRBJ2-2	NA	TRBD2	16	TRBV10-3	TGTGCCATCAGTGAGTCCTCGGGAGGGCGTGTCGGGGAGCTGTTTTTT	CAISESSGGRVGELFF
TRBJ1-4	NA	TRBD1	14	TRBV2	TGTGCCAGCAGCTACAGGGGCCTCAATGAAAAACTGTTTTTT	CASSYRGLNEKLFF
TRBJ2-2	NA	TRBD1	14	TRBV6-5	TGTGCCAGCATAAGGGACAGGGGGTCCGGGGAGCTGTTTTTT	CASIRDRGSGELFF
TRBJ1-2	NA	NA	12	TRBV27	TGTGCCAGCAGTTCTCTCCTGGGGGGGAACACCTTC	CASSSLLGGNTF
TRBJ2-3	NA	TRBD2	15	TRBV9	TGTGCCAGCAGCGTGAGCGGGGGCAACACAGATACGCAGTATTTT	CASSVSGGNTDTQYF
TRBJ2-7	NA	TRBD1	15	TRBV9	TGTGCCAGCAGCGGAGGGACAGGAAGCTCCTACGAGCAGTACTTC	CASSGGTGSSYEQYF
TRBJ1-4	NA	NA	13	TRBV6-1	TGTGCCGCCCTAAAGGGGGGGGATGAAAAACTGTTTTTT	CAALKGGDEKLFF
TRBJ1-2	NA	NA	14	TRBV10-3	TGTGCCATCAGTGCCTCGGGATCTACCTATGGCTACACCTTC	CAISASGSTYGYTF
TRBJ2-3	NA	NA	17	TRBV7-2	TGTGCCAGCAGCCTCGGAACGATGACAGGTGCCACAGATACGCAGTATTTT	CASSLGTMTGATDTQYF
TRBJ2-7	NA	NA	13	TRBV7-9	TGTGCCAGCAGCTTAATGGCAGCCTACGAGCAGTACTTC	CASSLMAAYEQYF
TRBJ1-5	NA	TRBD1	18	TRBV28	TGTGCCAGCAGGCCGGGGGCCTCCGGGACAGGAATCAATCAGCCCCAGCATTTT	CASRPGASGTGINQPQHF
TRBJ2-7	NA	NA	13	TRBV14	TGTGCCAGCAGCCAAGCGTCTCGGAGCGAGCAGTACTTC	CASSQASRSEQYF
TRBJ2-7	NA	TRBD1	15	TRBV4-3	TGCGCCAGCAGCCAGCTAGCCGACAGGGCCTACGAGCAGTACTTC	CASSQLADRAYEQYF
TRBJ2-2	NA	NA	16	TRBV4-3	TGCGCCAGCAGCCAGGATTTGACAGGATACACCGGGGAGCTGTTTTTT	CASSQDLTGYTGELFF
TRBJ1-6	once	TRBD1	19	TRBV18	TGTGCCAGCTCATCAAAGGACACCCACAGGGGCTCCTATAATTCACCCCTCCACTTT	CASSSKDTHRGSYNSPLHF
TRBJ2-7	NA	NA	13	TRBV18	TGTGCCAGCTCACCACGAGGGTTCTACGAGCAGTACTTC	CASSPRGFYEQYF
TRBJ2-4	NA	NA	15	TRBV5-1	TGCGCCAGCAGCTTGGCCGTCCAGGGCCAAAACATTCAGTACTTC	CASSLAVQGQNIQYF
TRBJ2-5	NA	TRBD1	14	TRBV30	TGTGCCTGCACTCGGACAGGGGCTCCGGAGACCCAGTACTTC	CACTRTGAPETQYF
TRBJ1-2	NA	NA	15	TRBV25-1	TGTGCCAGCAGCGATCCTGGGGGGGACACCTATGGCTACACCTTC	CASSDPGGDTYGYTF
TRBJ2-1	NA	TRBD1	15	TRBV27	TGTGCCAGCAGGGGACAGGGGGCTCATTACAATGAGCAGTTCTTC	CASRGQGAHYNEQFF
TRBJ2-5	NA	TRBD2	15	TRBV28	TGTGCCAGCAGTTTAGAGGGGAGGGAGACAGAGACCCAGTACTTC	CASSLEGRETETQYF
TRBJ1-5	NA	NA	16	TRBV16	TGTGCCAGCAGCCAATGGGTAGGGCAGGGGAATCAGCCCCAGCATTTT	CASSQWVGQGNQPQHF
TRBJ2-5	NA	NA	13	TRBV4-2	TGTGCCAGCAGCCCCCCTAGGTGGGAGACCCAGTACTTC	CASSPPRWETQYF
TRBJ1-2	few	TRBD1	15	TRBV5-4	TGTGCCAGCAGCTTGGTAGTCAGGGGGAACTATGGCTACACCTTC	CASSLVVRGNYGYTF
TRBJ1-2	NA	NA	13	TRBV6-6	TGTGCCAGCAGTTACCAGGGGAACACTGGCTACACCTTC	CASSYQGNTGYTF
TRBJ1-5	NA	NA	16	TRBV2	TGTGCCAGCAGTGAAAAAGGCAGGGGAGGCAATCAGCCCCAGCATTTT	CASSEKGRGGNQPQHF
TRBJ2-7	NA	NA	15	TRBV6-5	TGTGCCAGCAGTCCCGAGACTTTTAGCTCCTACGAGCAGTACTTC	CASSPETFSSYEQYF
TRBJ1-1	NA	NA	14	TRBV28	TGTGCCAGCAGTTTTGGGGGGGCAGACACTGAAGCTTTCTTT	CASSFGGADTEAFF
TRBJ1-1	once	TRBD1	14	TRBV15	TGTGCCACCAGCAAAGGACAGGGTAACACTGAAGCTTTCTTT	CATSKGQGNTEAFF
TRBJ2-5	NA	TRBD1	13	TRBV6-5	TGTGCCAGCAGTTACGGGACAGAAGAGACCCAGTACTTC	CASSYGTEETQYF
TRBJ2-1	NA	TRBD1	15	TRBV11-1	TGTGCCAGCAGCCACGACAGGGGTCTCTACAATGAGCAGTTCTTC	CASSHDRGLYNEQFF
TRBJ1-1	NA	NA	15	TRBV25-1	TGTGCCAGCAGTGCCTCGGGGGTCAAGAACACTGAAGCTTTCTTT	CASSASGVKNTEAFF
TRBJ2-1	NA	TRBD2	14	TRBV29-1	TGCAGCGTTGAAGGAGTAGCGGGCGGGAGAGTGCAGTTCTTC	CSVEGVAGGRVQFF
TRBJ1-2	few	NA	12	TRBV5-1	TGCGCCAGCAGCTCCGGTAGCTATGGCTACACCTTC	CASSSGSYGYTF
TRBJ1-1	NA	NA	14	TRBV19	TGTGCCAGTAGTACCCTCCTGTTTATAACTGAAGCTTTCTTT	CASSTLLFITEAFF
TRBJ1-1	NA	NA	15	TRBV7-2	TGTGCCAGCAGCTTATCCCCGACACTGAACACTGAAGCTTTCTTT	CASSLSPTLNTEAFF
TRBJ2-3	NA	NA	13	TRBV30	TGTGCCTGGAGCCAAGGGGGGGCAGATACGCAGTATTTT	CAWSQGGADTQYF
TRBJ1-2	NA	NA	15	TRBV15	TGTGCCACCAGCAGAGGGGACATTACCAACTATGGCTACACCTTC	CATSRGDITNYGYTF